The 32 T cell receptor beta chains presented below share a single source sample, sequenced in a study of cytomegalovirus exposure and HLA in healthy donors. PCR involved 60 Vbeta and 13 Jbeta primers. Assay used: immunoSEQ multiplex PCR; TCRdb lists only in-frame clones, some missing. The table has some 270,000 clones, over 70% seen once. Sequenced material: PBMCs. Receptors were obtained from a girl aged 2-10 years in good health and CMV-seronegative.

The gene calls are TRBV5-8 and TRBJ2-7, with 10 bases aligning to TRBD2. V dropped 4 bases and J dropped 6; count of bases not matched to a gene: 19. Germline lookup yields CDR1 SGHTS and CDR2 YDEGEE. The CDR3 extends over 18 amino acids. The CDR3 DNA reads TGTGCCAGCAGCGGAGGGTCTAGCGGGAGCGGCATACTAGGCGAGCAGTACTTC. The encoded protein is CASSGGSSGSGILGEQYF.

V gene TRBV6-1 combines with J gene TRBJ2-7; D perhaps matches TRBD2 (5 bases). The CDR3 is 13 residues long. CDR1 and CDR2 from the germline V gene are MNHNS and SASEGT. Trimming removed 2 bases from V and 2 bases from J, with 7 bases in between. The chain's CDR3 is CASSERGAYEQYF. DNA of the CDR3: TGTGCCAGCAGTGAACGGGGAGCCTACGAGCAGTACTTC.

This clone was detected once. The chain joins TRBV4-1 to TRBJ1-1; weak D call: TRBD1 (6 bases). This CDR3 is built from 15 residues. Germline values: CDR1 MGHRA, CDR2 YSYEKL. V lost 1 base, J lost 2 bases, and 11 bases lay in between. CDR3 sequence reads: CASSQGDRRNTEAFF. CDR3 sequence (DNA): TGCGCCAGCAGCCAAGGTGACAGGAGAAACACTGAAGCTTTCTTT.

The chain employs TRBV27 and TRBJ2-1; maybe TRBD2 (7 bases). The CDR3 covers 16 residues. V was trimmed by 6 bases and J by 0 bases, leaving 15 bases between them. Looked up from germline, CDR1 is MNHEY and CDR2 is SMNVEV (reference sequence). The CDR3 region is CASRRGGGSSYNEQFF. CDR3 sequence (DNA): TGTGCCAGCAGACGCGGGGGCGGGAGCTCCTACAATGAGCAGTTCTTC.

The chain combines TRBV6-5 with TRBJ1-4, with D unresolved. This CDR3 has 13 residues. Between the trimmed V and J ends, which lost 7 bases and 6 bases, there was a span of 12 bases. Germline-derived CDR1 and CDR2 are MNHEY and SVGAGI. The CDR3 spells CASTASGYEKLFF. The CDR3 bases are TGTGCCAGCACCGCGAGCGGTTATGAAAAACTGTTTTTT.

This chain uses TRBV20-1 with TRBJ1-1; the D is unclear. The CDR3 runs to 10 residues. Germline V gene sequence: CDR1 DFQATT, CDR2 SNEGSKA (reference sequence). Trimming pared 6 bases from V and 1 base from J, leaving 3 bases between. CDR3 DNA sequence: TGCAGTGCCTGGAACACTGAAGCTTTCTTT. It translates to CSAWNTEAFF.

This chain's CDR3 is CASSEGLNRDSYGYTF. The CDR3 nucleotides read TGTGCCAGTAGTGAGGGACTGAATCGGGACAGCTATGGCTACACCTTC. The gene calls are TRBV19 and TRBJ1-2, with 7 positions matching TRBD1. The germline gives CDR1 LNHDA, CDR2 SQIVND (reference sequence). With V trimmed by 5 bases and J by 4 bases, 13 bases remained unmatched. The length of the CDR3 is 16 residues.

This chain uses TRBV4-1 with TRBJ2-7, with TRBD2 as a possible D gene (5 bases). CDR1 is MGHRA, CDR2 YSYEKL, per germline. CDR3 length: 15 amino acids. The V end lost 0 bases, the J end lost 3 bases, and 12 bases lay between the germline ends. The CDR3 DNA reads as TGCGCCAGCAGCCAAGATGGGCGGGCATACTACGAGCAGTACTTC. It encodes CASSQDGRAYYEQYF.

The J gene is TRBJ2-7, the V gene TRBV27; 16 bases map to TRBD2. The CDR3 contains 17 residues. Per germline, CDR1 MNHEY and CDR2 SMNVEV (reference sequence). Trimming cost V 2 bases and J 4 bases; bases outside gene matches: 5. The CDR3: CASSLVGTSGRVYEQYF. CDR3 DNA: TGTGCCAGCAGTTTAGTTGGGACTAGCGGGAGGGTGTACGAGCAGTACTTC.

This clone showed up just a few times. The chain combines TRBV7-8 with TRBJ2-7; 10 bases are a match to TRBD1. The germline V gene has CDR1 SGHVS and CDR2 FQNEAQ. The CDR3 loop spans 15 amino acids. V lost 5 bases to trimming and J lost 6 bases; unmatched junction nucleotides: 10. The CDR3 coding sequence is TGTGCCAGCAGCCTTCGGGACAGGGGCCTTCGCGAGCAGTACTTC. This gives the protein CASSLRDRGLREQYF.

Here the CDR3 reads CASSQRGLGYNEQFF. In DNA form, the CDR3 reads TGCGCCAGCAGCCAAAGGGGACTAGGCTACAATGAGCAGTTCTTC. The chain joins TRBV4-1 to TRBJ2-1; TRBD2 matches 8 bases. The trim removed 2 bases at V and 3 bases at J, leaving 3 bases unmatched. The CDR3 runs 15 residues. Per germline, CDR1 MGHRA and CDR2 YSYEKL.

The genes are TRBV19 and TRBJ2-3, with 7 nucleotides matching TRBD2. Germline V gives CDR1 LNHDA, CDR2 SQIVND (reference sequence). This CDR3 contains 17 residues. V was pared by 0 bases and J by 4 bases, with 10 bases of the junction left unmatched. The CDR3 DNA follows: TGTGCCAGTAGTATAGATGGGCCGGGGGGAATCTCAGATACGCAGTATTTT. Its translation is CASSIDGPGGISDTQYF.

The V gene is TRBV12-5, the J gene TRBJ2-7; 10 bases map to TRBD1. V trimming: 5 bases; J trimming: 6 bases; junction bases outside the gene matches: 16. The germline V gene has CDR1 LGHNT and CDR2 FRNRAP. The CDR3 is 17 residues long. DNA for the CDR3: TGTGCTAGTGGTCCCTCTGAAGGACAGGGGGTCCGGGTCGAGCAGTACTTC. It codes for CASGPSEGQGVRVEQYF.

The J gene is TRBJ1-1, the V gene TRBV4-2; tentative D call: TRBD1 (6 bases). The germline V gene encodes CDR1 LGHNA and CDR2 YNFKEQ. CDR3 length equals 13 residues. The V end was cut by 10 bases, the J end by 4 bases, with 16 bases between. The DNA for the CDR3 is TGTGCCACCGACCCAAGGGGGGGCACTGAAGCTTTCTTT. It translates to CATDPRGGTEAFF.

The chain joins TRBV9 to TRBJ2-2; D unresolved. The CDR3 loop spans 12 amino acids. V lost 6 bases to trimming and J lost 4 bases, with 7 bases between them. Germline V gives CDR1 SGDLS, CDR2 YYNGEE. In nucleotides, the CDR3 is TGTGCCAGCAAACGCAGCACCGGGGAGCTGTTTTTT. Translation gives CASKRSTGELFF.

V and J are TRBV5-5 and TRBJ2-1; D not resolved. CDR3 length: 13 residues. V was trimmed by 6 bases and J by 0 bases, leaving 7 bases between them. Germline V gene data show CDR1 as SGHKS and CDR2 as YYEKEE (reference sequence). CDR3 residues: CASINTSYNEQFF. CDR3 DNA: TGTGCCAGCATCAACACCTCCTACAATGAGCAGTTCTTC.

The chain is built from TRBV7-2 and TRBJ2-4; possibly TRBD1 for D (5 bases). With 1 base removed from V and 2 bases from J, the gap between germline ends came to 6 bases. Germline V CDR1 and CDR2: SGHTA, FQGNSA. The CDR3 consists of 14 residues. The CDR3 region has the DNA TGTGCCAGCAGCTTAGGGGGCCCCAAAAACATTCAGTACTTC. Its translation: CASSLGGPKNIQYF.

This chain connects TRBV12-5 to TRBJ2-1; tentatively, D is TRBD1 (5 bases). The CDR3 spans 15 residues. The germline V and J ends were trimmed by 0 bases and 6 bases, with 12 bases remaining between them. The germline CDR1 and CDR2 sequences are LGHNT and FRNRAP. CDR3 amino acids: CASGLVGVGLNEQFF. The CDR3 bases are TGTGCTAGTGGTTTGGTAGGGGTAGGGCTCAATGAGCAGTTCTTC.

J is TRBJ1-5 and V is TRBV27, with D possibly matching TRBD1 (6 bases). V lost 8 bases to trimming and J lost 5 bases, with 13 bases between them. The CDR3 is 13 amino acids. The germline V gene has CDR1 MNHEY and CDR2 SMNVEV (reference sequence). CDR3 sequence: CASWDKTYQPQHF. CDR3 DNA sequence: TGTGCCAGCTGGGACAAGACCTATCAGCCCCAGCATTTT.

This chain uses TRBV27 with TRBJ2-7; D call uncertain. The V end was cut by 3 bases, the J end by 7 bases, with 13 bases between. CDR1 is MNHEY and CDR2 is SMNVEV in the germline V gene (reference sequence). This CDR3 has 13 residues. The CDR3 DNA reads TGTGCCAGCAGTTTTCGAGACTCGAGTGAGCAGTACTTC. Translated, it gives CASSFRDSSEQYF.

The chain has TRBV28 and TRBJ1-6, with 7 positions matching TRBD1. Germline V gene lookup returns CDR1 MDHEN and CDR2 SYDVKM. Trimming took 5 bases from V and 18 from J; bases not matched to a gene: 16. The CDR3 extends over 14 amino acids. Written as DNA, the CDR3 is TGTGCCAGCAGTCAAGCGACAGGGTGGGCCCCTCACCACTTT. Its translation: CASSQATGWAPHHF. Full variable domain (remainder filled in from reference TRBV28 and TRBJ1-6): DVKVTQSSRYLVKRTGEKVFLECVQDMDHENMFWYRQDPGLGLRLIYFSYDVKMKEKGDIPEGYSVSREKKERFSLILESASTNQTSMYLCASSQATGWAPHHFGNGTRLTVT.

The chain employs TRBV5-1 and TRBJ1-5; 10 nucleotides match TRBD1. Germline V gene sequence: CDR1 SGHRS, CDR2 YFSETQ. This CDR3 comprises 15 residues. The trim removed 3 bases at V and 7 bases at J, leaving 7 bases unmatched. In DNA form, the CDR3 reads TGCGCCAGCAGCTCGGCCCCGGGACAGGGGCAGCCCCAGCATTTT. Translating it yields CASSSAPGQGQPQHF. The full variable domain, rest sourced from reference TRBV5-1 and TRBJ1-5, is KAGVTQTPRYLIKTRGQQVTLSCSPISGHRSVSWYQQTPGQGLQFLFEYFSETQRNKGNFPGRFSGRQFSNSRSEMNVSTLELGDSALYLCASSSAPGQGQPQHFGDGTRLSIL.

The gene calls are TRBV6-5 and TRBJ1-1, with D perhaps TRBD1 (5 bases). Looked up from germline, CDR1 is MNHEY and CDR2 is SVGAGI. The CDR3 covers 15 residues. V lost 6 bases to trimming and J lost 0 bases, with 14 bases between them. The CDR3 region is CASSPKLGVNTEAFF. The CDR3 DNA reads TGTGCCAGCAGCCCCAAGTTAGGGGTGAACACTGAAGCTTTCTTT.

The rearrangement uses TRBV6-5 and TRBJ2-5; tentative D call: TRBD1 (7 bases). Germline V gives CDR1 MNHEY, CDR2 SVGAGI. CDR3 length: 16 residues. With 4 bases removed from V and 0 bases from J, the gap between germline ends came to 15 bases. This CDR3 reads CASSFGGTVYQETQYF. The CDR3 DNA is TGTGCCAGCAGTTTCGGCGGGACAGTGTACCAAGAGACCCAGTACTTC.

The rearrangement links TRBV11-2 to TRBJ1-4; the match to TRBD1 covers 10 bases. The V and J ends lost 8 bases and 5 bases, in that order; junction bases with no gene match: 5. Germline lookup yields CDR1 SGHAT and CDR2 FQNNGV. CDR3 length: 14 amino acids. The CDR3 DNA reads as TGTGCCAGCTTACGGACAGGGGGGAATGAAAAACTGTTTTTT. It codes for CASLRTGGNEKLFF.

V and J are TRBV6-5 and TRBJ2-2; 7 bases fit TRBD1. The CDR3 sequence is 15 residues long. Trimming took 4 bases from V and 5 from J; bases not matched to a gene: 7. Germline CDR1 MNHEY, CDR2 SVGAGI. CDR3 loop: CASSSRQGSTGELFF. DNA of the CDR3: TGTGCCAGCAGTTCCAGACAGGGTTCGACCGGGGAGCTGTTTTTT.

This clone was detected once. The chain carries TRBV2 and TRBJ2-2, with a weak D call TRBD2 (6 bases). Deletions cut 6 bases from V and 0 bases from J, with 14 bases between. Germline CDR1 SNHLY, CDR2 FYNNEI. This CDR3 is 16 amino acids long. The CDR3 DNA sequence: TGTGCCAGCAGGCGTTTGGGGGGACCGAACACCGGGGAGCTGTTTTTT. This gives the protein CASRRLGGPNTGELFF.

This rearrangement joins TRBV7-2 to TRBJ2-1; 7 bases are a match to TRBD2. This CDR3 is built from 13 residues. The trim removed 4 bases at V and 6 bases at J, leaving 3 bases unmatched. Germline V gene lookup returns CDR1 SGHTA and CDR2 FQGNSA. In nucleotides, the CDR3 is TGTGCCAGCAGCTCGGGACTACCCAATGAGCAGTTCTTC. This codes for CASSSGLPNEQFF. Together with reference TRBV7-2 and TRBJ2-1, the CDR3 gives the full variable domain: GAGVSQSPSNKVTEKGKDVELRCDPISGHTALYWYRQSLGQGLEFLIYFQGNSAPDKSGLPSDRFSAERTGGSVSTLTIQRTQQEDSAVYLCASSSGLPNEQFFGPGTRLTVL.

This chain joins TRBV4-1 and TRBJ2-1; the D gene is possibly TRBD1 (6 bases). The CDR3 is made up of 18 amino acids. Deletions cut 2 bases from V and 4 bases from J, with 21 bases between. Germline assignment: CDR1 MGHRA and CDR2 YSYEKL. CDR3 sequence: CASSQYSDRRRKYNEQFF. The DNA of the CDR3 is TGCGCCAGCAGCCAATATTCAGACAGGCGACGTAAATACAATGAGCAGTTCTTC.

The rearrangement links TRBV2 to TRBJ2-5; 9 bases fit TRBD2. Germline V gives CDR1 SNHLY, CDR2 FYNNEI. V shed 5 bases and J 5 bases; nucleotides not matched to a gene: 6. The CDR3 totals 14 residues. CDR3 bases: TGTGCCAGCAGTCAGACTAGCGGAGGGGAGACCCAGTACTTC. Protein sequence: CASSQTSGGETQYF.

The CDR3 protein is CASSLGPDSPLHF. CDR3 bases: TGTGCCAGCAGCTTGGGCCCGGATTCACCCCTCCACTTT. V and J are TRBV5-8 and TRBJ1-6; no definite D call. Trimming took 0 bases from V and 8 from J, leaving 6 bases between them. Germline loops: CDR1 SGHTS, CDR2 YDEGEE. The CDR3 totals 13 residues.

This chain uses TRBV6-6 with TRBJ2-7, with 8 nucleotides matching TRBD1. CDR3 length equals 16 residues. The germline V gene encodes CDR1 MNHNY and CDR2 SVGAGI (reference sequence). V was clipped by 7 bases and J by 2 bases; unmatched bases: 13. In DNA form, the CDR3 reads TGTGCCAGCAATACTCTGGGGACAGGCGAGGCCTACGAGCAGTACTTC. It codes for CASNTLGTGEAYEQYF.